This TCR beta chain was obtained from a study of T cell responses to AZD1222 COVID-19 vaccine. The method was immunoSEQ multiplex PCR; TCRdb's version includes in-frame clones alone and lacks a portion of them. The sample consists of about 140,000 clones, 89% of them appearing once. For this clone: What it binds is unknown.

Study conclusions and caveats: Females made up more of the donors, who were largely white British, and clonal diversity may have come out too low.

The ends lost 5 bases at V and 8 bases at J; junction bases unmatched: 22. The CDR3 length is 18 residues. CDR1 and CDR2 from the germline V gene are SGHVS and FQNEAQ. The chain joins TRBV7-8 to TRBJ1-2, with 8 bases fitting TRBD1. The TCR was taken from an adult in good health. Sequenced material: peripheral blood, taken on day 0 of AZD1222 vaccination. The CDR3 DNA is TGTGCCAGCAGCCCCCCCCTCAGGACAGGGAAAAGGGTGTGGGGCTACACCTTC. Translating it yields CASSPPLRTGKRVWGYTF.